This is a list of T cell receptor beta chains from one sample in a study of blood T cell repertoires in COVID-19. TCRdb's table, derived via immunoSEQ multiplex PCR, lists solely in-frame clones and lacks some. The table shows over 200,000 clones, with over 80% occurring only once. The source material was PBMCs or T cells enriched from blood (not recorded which). The receptors derive from a human donor in a cohort exposed to, infected with or recovered from COVID-19 (not recorded which). The donor label of this sample is uncertain. CDR3s include the opening cysteine and the closing phenylalanine or tryptophan. Each record gives: clone size, D gene, J gene, V gene, CDR3 protein, CDR3 DNA. D genes are given only for firm matches. Clone size appears in some rows only: once, few, many, or a class for an expanded clone.

clone_size: NA
d_call: NA
j_call: TRBJ1-1
v_call: TRBV2
cdr3_aa: CASSESGMNTEAFF
cdr3_nt: TGTGCCAGCAGTGAATCAGGGATGAACACTGAAGCTTTCTTT

clone_size: NA
d_call: TRBD1
j_call: TRBJ1-3
v_call: TRBV7-2
cdr3_aa: CASSRLTGDGNTIYF
cdr3_nt: TGTGCCAGCAGCCGTCTGACAGGGGATGGAAACACCATATATTTT

clone_size: NA
d_call: TRBD1
j_call: TRBJ2-3
v_call: TRBV4-3
cdr3_aa: CASSPGQFTDTQYF
cdr3_nt: TGCGCCAGCAGCCCGGGACAGTTCACAGATACGCAGTATTTT

clone_size: NA
d_call: TRBD2
j_call: TRBJ2-1
v_call: TRBV5-1
cdr3_aa: CASNVAGVNEQFF
cdr3_nt: TGCGCCAGCAACGTAGCGGGGGTTAATGAGCAGTTCTTC

clone_size: NA
d_call: TRBD1
j_call: TRBJ2-7
v_call: TRBV9
cdr3_aa: CASSRGDRHAQDEQYF
cdr3_nt: TGTGCCAGCAGCCGTGGGGACAGGCACGCTCAGGACGAGCAGTACTTC

clone_size: NA
d_call: NA
j_call: TRBJ1-1
v_call: TRBV19
cdr3_aa: CASIEVGLTEAFF
cdr3_nt: TGTGCCAGTATTGAGGTGGGTCTCACTGAAGCTTTCTTT

clone_size: NA
d_call: NA
j_call: TRBJ1-1
v_call: TRBV18
cdr3_aa: CASSPHRDLEAFF
cdr3_nt: TGTGCCAGCTCACCCCACAGGGACCTTGAAGCTTTCTTT

clone_size: NA
d_call: NA
j_call: TRBJ2-7
v_call: TRBV7-2
cdr3_aa: CASSSWGRLSEQYF
cdr3_nt: TGTGCCAGCAGCAGCTGGGGGAGGCTTTCCGAGCAGTACTTC

clone_size: NA
d_call: NA
j_call: TRBJ2-2
v_call: TRBV7-2
cdr3_aa: CASSPIGSYTGELFF
cdr3_nt: TGTGCCAGCAGCCCGATTGGCAGTTACACCGGGGAGCTGTTTTTT

clone_size: NA
d_call: NA
j_call: TRBJ1-3
v_call: TRBV3-1/TRBV3-2
cdr3_aa: CASSQEGRSGNTIYF
cdr3_nt: TGTGCCAGCAGCCAAGAGGGGCGGTCTGGAAACACCATATATTTT

clone_size: NA
d_call: NA
j_call: TRBJ1-1
v_call: TRBV6-2/TRBV6-3
cdr3_aa: CASSYVDTEAFF
cdr3_nt: TGTGCCAGCAGTTACGTCGACACTGAAGCTTTCTTT

clone_size: NA
d_call: NA
j_call: TRBJ1-5
v_call: TRBV18
cdr3_aa: CASSPSTGWNQPQHF
cdr3_nt: TGTGCCAGCTCACCAAGTACAGGGTGGAATCAGCCCCAGCATTTT

clone_size: NA
d_call: TRBD1
j_call: TRBJ1-5
v_call: TRBV6-5
cdr3_aa: CASSTGQSNQPQHF
cdr3_nt: TGTGCCAGCAGTACGGGACAGAGCAATCAGCCCCAGCATTTT

clone_size: NA
d_call: TRBD1
j_call: TRBJ2-1
v_call: TRBV2
cdr3_aa: CASRAGTGTYNEQFF
cdr3_nt: TGTGCCAGCAGGGCCGGGACAGGGACCTACAATGAGCAGTTCTTC

clone_size: once
d_call: NA
j_call: TRBJ1-2
v_call: TRBV6-2/TRBV6-3
cdr3_aa: CASSYLSGPVGYTF
cdr3_nt: TGTGCCAGCAGTTACCTTTCAGGGCCGGTCGGCTACACCTTC

clone_size: NA
d_call: TRBD1
j_call: TRBJ1-3
v_call: TRBV7-3
cdr3_aa: CASSLRCGGQGAYLHSGNTIYF
cdr3_nt: TGTGCCAGCAGCTTAAGGTGTGGTGGACAGGGGGCTTACTTGCACTCTGGAAACACCATATATTTT

clone_size: few
d_call: TRBD1
j_call: TRBJ2-5
v_call: TRBV23-1
cdr3_aa: CASSRDRGPETQYF
cdr3_nt: TGCGCCAGCAGTCGGGACAGGGGGCCAGAGACCCAGTACTTC

clone_size: NA
d_call: TRBD1
j_call: TRBJ1-2
v_call: TRBV5-1
cdr3_aa: CASRPTFRTGLANYGYTF
cdr3_nt: TGCGCCAGCAGACCTACATTTCGGACAGGCCTAGCTAACTATGGCTACACCTTC

clone_size: NA
d_call: TRBD2
j_call: TRBJ2-3
v_call: TRBV10-3
cdr3_aa: CAISESRGEADTQYF
cdr3_nt: TGTGCCATCAGTGAGTCCCGGGGGGAGGCAGATACGCAGTATTTT

clone_size: NA
d_call: NA
j_call: TRBJ2-7
v_call: TRBV6-5
cdr3_aa: CASSLTVREQYF
cdr3_nt: TGTGCCAGCAGCTTGACGGTGCGGGAGCAGTACTTC

clone_size: NA
d_call: TRBD1
j_call: TRBJ2-3
v_call: TRBV11-3
cdr3_aa: CASSPGQGTDTQYF
cdr3_nt: TGTGCCAGCAGTCCGGGACAGGGCACAGATACGCAGTATTTT

clone_size: NA
d_call: NA
j_call: TRBJ2-1
v_call: TRBV5-1
cdr3_aa: CASSLVSGGHNEQFF
cdr3_nt: TGCGCCAGCAGCTTGGTCTCCGGGGGGCATAATGAGCAGTTCTTC

clone_size: NA
d_call: TRBD2
j_call: TRBJ2-2
v_call: TRBV2
cdr3_aa: CASGNLAGGTGELFF
cdr3_nt: TGTGCCAGCGGAAATCTAGCGGGGGGCACCGGGGAGCTGTTTTTT

clone_size: NA
d_call: NA
j_call: TRBJ1-2
v_call: TRBV4-3
cdr3_aa: CASSQDRIGRRGYGYTF
cdr3_nt: TGCGCCAGCAGCCAAGATCGTATTGGCAGGAGGGGCTATGGCTACACCTTC

clone_size: few
d_call: TRBD1
j_call: TRBJ1-1
v_call: TRBV7-8
cdr3_aa: CASSLASDRGLGTEAFF
cdr3_nt: TGTGCCAGCAGCCTCGCCTCCGACAGGGGGCTGGGAACTGAAGCTTTCTTT

clone_size: NA
d_call: TRBD1
j_call: TRBJ1-2
v_call: TRBV24-1
cdr3_aa: CATSDFGQGMSGYTF
cdr3_nt: TGTGCCACCAGTGATTTCGGACAGGGGATGAGTGGCTACACCTTC

clone_size: NA
d_call: NA
j_call: TRBJ1-2
v_call: TRBV2
cdr3_aa: CASSEVLGTPYGYTF
cdr3_nt: TGTGCCAGCAGTGAGGTATTGGGGACACCCTATGGCTACACCTTC

clone_size: NA
d_call: TRBD1
j_call: TRBJ1-2
v_call: TRBV28
cdr3_aa: CASSDWDSANYGYTF
cdr3_nt: TGTGCCAGCAGCGACTGGGACAGCGCAAACTATGGCTACACCTTC

clone_size: once
d_call: NA
j_call: TRBJ2-7
v_call: TRBV11-2
cdr3_aa: CASSPAGVHEQYF
cdr3_nt: TGTGCCAGCAGCCCCGCAGGGGTCCACGAGCAGTACTTC

clone_size: NA
d_call: NA
j_call: TRBJ1-4
v_call: TRBV4-3
cdr3_aa: CASSQDWTELEKLFF
cdr3_nt: TGCGCCAGCAGCCAAGATTGGACAGAGCTTGAAAAACTGTTTTTT

clone_size: NA
d_call: NA
j_call: TRBJ2-5
v_call: TRBV7-9
cdr3_aa: CASSLWLRGQETQYF
cdr3_nt: TGTGCCAGCAGCTTGTGGTTACGGGGGCAAGAGACCCAGTACTTC

clone_size: NA
d_call: NA
j_call: TRBJ1-1
v_call: TRBV6-5
cdr3_aa: CASRVSGQTEAFF
cdr3_nt: TGTGCCAGCAGAGTCAGTGGACAAACTGAAGCTTTCTTT

clone_size: NA
d_call: NA
j_call: TRBJ1-4
v_call: TRBV14
cdr3_aa: CASSQAGLVFF
cdr3_nt: TGTGCCAGCAGCCAAGCAGGGTTGGTGTTTTTT

clone_size: few
d_call: TRBD1
j_call: TRBJ2-2
v_call: TRBV30
cdr3_aa: CAWSVQGTGELFF
cdr3_nt: TGTGCCTGGAGTGTACAGGGGACCGGGGAGCTGTTTTTT

clone_size: NA
d_call: NA
j_call: TRBJ1-2
v_call: TRBV7-9
cdr3_aa: CASSRQEFYGYTF
cdr3_nt: TGTGCCAGCAGCCGACAGGAGTTCTATGGCTACACCTTC

clone_size: once
d_call: TRBD2
j_call: TRBJ2-5
v_call: TRBV12-3/TRBV12-4
cdr3_aa: CASSRGGGETQYF
cdr3_nt: TGTGCCAGCAGCCGCGGGGGGGGAGAGACCCAGTACTTC

clone_size: once
d_call: NA
j_call: TRBJ1-2
v_call: TRBV5-5
cdr3_aa: CASSLEPGLRGYTF
cdr3_nt: TGTGCCAGCAGCTTGGAACCAGGGCTACGTGGCTACACCTTC

clone_size: once
d_call: NA
j_call: TRBJ1-2
v_call: TRBV29-1
cdr3_aa: CSVEPWISGYGYTF
cdr3_nt: TGCAGCGTTGAGCCCTGGATTAGCGGCTATGGCTACACCTTC

clone_size: NA
d_call: TRBD1
j_call: TRBJ1-2
v_call: TRBV2
cdr3_aa: CASSNRGRRGYTF
cdr3_nt: TGTGCCAGCAGTAACAGGGGTAGGAGAGGCTACACCTTC

clone_size: NA
d_call: NA
j_call: TRBJ1-5
v_call: TRBV2
cdr3_aa: CASSDWGGQPQHF
cdr3_nt: TGTGCCAGCAGTGATTGGGGAGGTCAGCCCCAGCATTTT

clone_size: NA
d_call: NA
j_call: TRBJ2-7
v_call: TRBV6-5
cdr3_aa: CASSYMTGSYEQYF
cdr3_nt: TGTGCCAGCAGTTATATGACGGGGTCCTACGAGCAGTACTTC

clone_size: NA
d_call: TRBD1
j_call: TRBJ2-4
v_call: TRBV7-9
cdr3_aa: CASSEGQGVGAKNIQYF
cdr3_nt: TGTGCCAGCAGCGAAGGACAGGGAGTTGGGGCCAAAAACATTCAGTACTTC

clone_size: NA
d_call: NA
j_call: TRBJ2-3
v_call: TRBV4-1
cdr3_aa: CASSQEAGSTDTQYF
cdr3_nt: TGCGCCAGCAGCCAAGAGGCGGGTAGCACAGATACGCAGTATTTT

clone_size: NA
d_call: TRBD2
j_call: TRBJ2-1
v_call: TRBV7-8
cdr3_aa: CASSRPLAGDYNEQFF
cdr3_nt: TGTGCCAGCAGCCGCCCACTAGCGGGGGATTACAATGAGCAGTTCTTC

clone_size: once
d_call: NA
j_call: TRBJ2-7
v_call: TRBV7-2
cdr3_aa: CASSFRLDSSYEQYF
cdr3_nt: TGTGCCAGCAGCTTTAGACTGGACTCCTCCTACGAGCAGTACTTC

clone_size: NA
d_call: NA
j_call: TRBJ1-1
v_call: TRBV7-9
cdr3_aa: CASSDSGVTDEAFF
cdr3_nt: TGTGCCAGCAGCGACTCAGGGGTCACTGATGAAGCTTTCTTT

clone_size: NA
d_call: NA
j_call: TRBJ2-5
v_call: TRBV5-1
cdr3_aa: CASSLVQGLGETQYF
cdr3_nt: TGCGCCAGCAGCTTGGTGCAGGGTCTCGGAGAGACCCAGTACTTC

clone_size: NA
d_call: NA
j_call: TRBJ2-7
v_call: TRBV6-1
cdr3_aa: CASSDNYEQYF
cdr3_nt: TGTGCCAGCAGTGACAACTACGAGCAGTACTTC

clone_size: NA
d_call: NA
j_call: TRBJ1-2
v_call: TRBV19
cdr3_aa: CASSPIGASGYTF
cdr3_nt: TGTGCCAGTAGTCCCATAGGAGCGTCTGGCTACACCTTC

clone_size: NA
d_call: TRBD2
j_call: TRBJ2-3
v_call: TRBV9
cdr3_aa: CASSVDARGSTDTQYF
cdr3_nt: TGTGCCAGCAGCGTAGACGCGCGGGGGAGCACAGATACGCAGTATTTT

clone_size: NA
d_call: NA
j_call: TRBJ2-2
v_call: TRBV21-1
cdr3_aa: CASNRESEVPGELFF
cdr3_nt: TGTGCCAGTAACAGGGAAAGTGAAGTTCCCGGGGAGCTGTTTTTT

clone_size: NA
d_call: NA
j_call: TRBJ2-3
v_call: TRBV4-2
cdr3_aa: CASSQTGSTDTQYF
cdr3_nt: TGTGCCAGCAGCCAAACCGGGTCCACAGATACGCAGTATTTT

clone_size: NA
d_call: NA
j_call: TRBJ1-4
v_call: TRBV10-3
cdr3_aa: CAISEGSRGGKLFF
cdr3_nt: TGTGCCATCAGTGAAGGATCCCGAGGGGGAAAACTGTTTTTT

clone_size: NA
d_call: TRBD2
j_call: TRBJ2-1
v_call: TRBV5-1
cdr3_aa: CASSLVPSASGGAYEQFF
cdr3_nt: TGCGCCAGCAGCTTGGTACCCTCGGCTAGCGGGGGGGCCTATGAGCAGTTCTTC

clone_size: few
d_call: NA
j_call: TRBJ2-7
v_call: TRBV7-9
cdr3_aa: CASGGLSYEQYF
cdr3_nt: TGTGCCAGCGGAGGGCTCTCCTACGAGCAGTACTTC

clone_size: NA
d_call: TRBD2
j_call: TRBJ2-5
v_call: TRBV7-2
cdr3_aa: CASSFGPSGGVRETQYF
cdr3_nt: TGTGCCAGCAGCTTCGGCCCGAGCGGGGGGGTTAGGGAGACCCAGTACTTC

clone_size: NA
d_call: TRBD2
j_call: TRBJ2-1
v_call: TRBV5-4
cdr3_aa: CASSLKASGGPPHEQFF
cdr3_nt: TGTGCCAGCAGCTTGAAGGCTAGCGGGGGGCCGCCCCATGAGCAGTTCTTC

clone_size: NA
d_call: NA
j_call: TRBJ2-1
v_call: TRBV18
cdr3_aa: CASSPWAYNEQFF
cdr3_nt: TGTGCCAGCTCACCATGGGCTTACAATGAGCAGTTCTTC

clone_size: NA
d_call: NA
j_call: TRBJ1-3
v_call: TRBV5-1
cdr3_aa: CASSLEAGAKGNTIYF
cdr3_nt: TGCGCCAGCAGCTTGGAGGCAGGGGCTAAGGGGAACACCATATATTTT

clone_size: NA
d_call: NA
j_call: TRBJ1-5
v_call: TRBV2
cdr3_aa: CASRETARGNQPQHF
cdr3_nt: TGTGCCAGCAGGGAGACAGCAAGGGGCAATCAGCCCCAGCATTTT